A selection of T cell receptor beta chains follows, all from one sample in a study of T cells in Graves' hyperthyroidism and ophthalmopathy. TCRdb used MiXCR to reprocess the multiplex PCR reads, holding one entry per CDR3 protein. The data contain hundreds of thousands of distinct CDR3 sequences, roughly 20% of them singletons. The specimen was blood. These receptors all stem from a man between 25 and 39 years old with Graves' ophthalmopathy. Both conserved end residues are part of each CDR3. Only part of the rows carry a size: once, few, many, or a class if the clone is expanded.

j_call | v_call | clone_size | cdr3_aa
TRBJ1-2 | TRBV6-1 | - | CASSEDRTGSRYTF
TRBJ2-2 | TRBV6-1 | - | CASMKGRLTGELFF
TRBJ1-3 | TRBV12-3/TRBV12-4 | many | CASTKRGSGNTIYF
TRBJ2-3 | TRBV30 | - | CACAGLDTQYF
TRBJ2-3 | TRBV5-5 | few | CASSLVNNSTDTQYF
TRBJ2-5 | TRBV20-1 | many | CSAARTSGSKTQYF
TRBJ2-5 | TRBV28 | many | CASSFRETQYF
TRBJ2-1 | TRBV3-1 | - | CASSLWTSGRADNEQFF
TRBJ2-7 | TRBV6-1 | few | CASSTGLAGHEQYF
TRBJ2-7 | TRBV7-2 | many | CASSSPVTSGRSLYEQYF
TRBJ1-2 | TRBV2 | few | CATEEDGFNYGYTF
TRBJ1-1 | TRBV7-6 | - | CASSLAQGAEAFF
TRBJ2-1 | TRBV13 | - | CASSLENRGHNEQFF
TRBJ2-5 | TRBV7-7 | few | CASSLRVGLAGEEAQYF
TRBJ2-1 | TRBV7-8 | many | CASSIRDLESNEQFF
TRBJ2-2 | TRBV11-3 | many | CASSLDTENTGELFF
TRBJ2-7 | TRBV7-9 | many | CASSLRPGQGVHEQYF
TRBJ1-2 | TRBV6-1 | - | CASRGVYGYTF
TRBJ2-7 | TRBV13 | - | CASIRSGGAYEQYF
TRBJ2-2 | TRBV5-1 | - | CASSLGQGEGSGELFF
TRBJ2-1 | TRBV20-1 | few | CSAGTSGDNNEQFF
TRBJ1-6 | TRBV20-1 | few | CSAIGQGDSPLHF
TRBJ2-5 | TRBV30 | many | CAWSVGSQETQYF
TRBJ2-5 | TRBV7-9 | - | CASSLALEYQETQYF
TRBJ2-5 | TRBV12-5 | - | CASGLGPTLQETQYF
TRBJ1-6 | TRBV30 | once | CAWSAGTTNSPLHF
TRBJ2-5 | TRBV6-1 | few | CASSEGQGGQETQYF
TRBJ2-3 | TRBV7-2 | - | CASSQDTFGGTDTQYF
TRBJ2-3 | TRBV9 | - | CASSVAAGANTDTQYF
TRBJ1-1 | TRBV6-5 | - | CASSYDGGKAFF
TRBJ2-1 | TRBV7-9 | - | CASSPGTSGRGGHEQFF
TRBJ2-1 | TRBV6-1 | - | CASSEADVGNYNEQFF
TRBJ2-3 | TRBV29-1 | - | CSAMTPGTDTQYF
TRBJ2-1 | TRBV20-1 | many | CSARDPGKAYNEQFF
TRBJ1-2 | TRBV2 | few | CASSEALAGYTF
TRBJ1-4 | TRBV3-1 | few | CASSQGTGHEKLFF
TRBJ2-3 | TRBV11-2 | many | CASSQGGDTQYF
TRBJ2-7 | TRBV7-9 | few | CASSFFPAPGEQYF
TRBJ2-7 | TRBV5-5 | - | CASSQQGTYEQYF
TRBJ1-5 | TRBV15 | - | CATSRGQGDNDQPQHF
TRBJ2-7 | TRBV4-1 | many | CASSQGTSTYEQYF
TRBJ1-1 | TRBV11-2 | - | CASSPHPPEAFF